This T cell receptor beta chain emerged from a study of T cell responses to AZD1222 COVID-19 vaccine (dated by TCRdb to about 2021). Regarding the complete study: AZD1222 recipients given second doses at about 4 weeks or at about 12 weeks were pooled, since spike-specific TCR depth and breadth were not found to differ between the two schedules. Enrollment into the trials was organized by age into subgroups of 18-55, 56-69 and 70-plus years, and those subgroups contained approximately 160, 26 and 62 TCR-sequenced participants, respectively. A total of roughly 240 trial participants underwent TCR sequencing, of whom some 210 received two doses of AZD1222 and about 25 received two doses of the MenACWY control vaccine.

CDR1 and CDR2, per the germline V gene, are MDHEN and SYDVKM. V sheds 3 bases and J sheds 5 bases, leaving 13 bases between their ends. The CDR3 covers 14 residues, taking in both the cysteine and the phenylalanine. The read is trimmed to its CDR3 DNA, 42 bases read in frame from base 1. Overall study results and their limits: Spike-specific TCR breadth and depth rose significantly after two AZD1222 doses compared with day 0 and with MenACWY recipients. The whole spike protein was spanned by vaccine-associated CD4 TCRs, and dominant responses were seen in regions 160-218 and 743-854. Reportedly, close to half of the unique spike-specific TCRs recognized epitopes lying outside the regions that are mutated in the B.1.351 and B.1.1.7 variants. Participants were mostly white British and included more females than males, and it was suggested by the authors that clonal diversity may have been underestimated. Conclusions about previously exposed vaccinees are limited because only six or seven AZD1222 recipients were SARS-CoV-2 seropositive at baseline. No day 14 peak-response samples were available, so repertoires were characterized only after the peak T cell response. In the small 56-69-year group, the increase in depth fell short of significance, most likely because of low power.

Worth noting for this clone: This clone's antigen is unknown. The sample holds no much larger clone one base away, and base qualities are not on file.

The CDR3 regions of human TCRbeta chains were subjected to immunosequencing. The study's processing was this. TCRs in the repertoires were compared against a reference library of SARS-CoV-2-specific TCRs that had been generated with the MIRA antigen-specificity platform. Breadth meant the fraction of unique TCRs that were SARS-CoV-2-associated, whereas depth meant the fraction of total T cells that were SARS-CoV-2-associated. Each spike-specific TCR was assigned to its reactive spike region and to a CD4 or CD8 class using the MIRA data. Log10-transformed breadth and depth values were compared by one-way ANOVA with Sidak's multiple comparisons tests. In TCRdb, the immuneACCESS table is reduced to in-frame sequences with V and J assigned. These tables do not hold every clone; where another copy was compared, an unresolved V gene accounts for under half, and the others remain unexplained. V and J calls and clone size are given by that table; D and trimming were obtained from the DNA. The sample profile shows under 150,000 clones; 90% to 95% of them were found once. In total, the top ten clones hold about 3% of the sample.

The time point label of this sample denotes: baseline before first vaccination. Vaccinee samples were obtained from the UK trials COV001 and COV002, which included a single-blind randomized controlled phase 2/3 trial of AZD1222 (ChAdOx1 nCoV-19) in healthy adults. Trial participant PBMC samples were collected at day 0 and day 28 after the second dose for TCRbeta chain sequencing. This sample comprised peripheral blood, obtained on day 0 of AZD1222 vaccination. The sequence was collected from an adult in good health. Recombination joined TRBV28 with TRBJ1-2; too little of a D gene remains to name it. The CDR3 protein: CASSLYGQFYGYTF. The nucleotide sequence is TGTGCCAGCAGTTTGTATGGGCAGTTTTATGGCTACACCTTC.